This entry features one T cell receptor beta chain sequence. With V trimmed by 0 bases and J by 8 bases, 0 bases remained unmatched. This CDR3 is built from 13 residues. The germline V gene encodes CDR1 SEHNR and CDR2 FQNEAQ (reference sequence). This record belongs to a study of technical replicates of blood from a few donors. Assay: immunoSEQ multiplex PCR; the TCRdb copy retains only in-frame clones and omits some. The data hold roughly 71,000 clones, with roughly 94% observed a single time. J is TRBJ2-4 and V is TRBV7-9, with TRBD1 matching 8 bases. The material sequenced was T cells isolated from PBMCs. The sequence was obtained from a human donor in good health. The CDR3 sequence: CASSLADRDIQYF. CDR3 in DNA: TGTGCCAGCAGCTTAGCGGACAGGGACATTCAGTACTTC.